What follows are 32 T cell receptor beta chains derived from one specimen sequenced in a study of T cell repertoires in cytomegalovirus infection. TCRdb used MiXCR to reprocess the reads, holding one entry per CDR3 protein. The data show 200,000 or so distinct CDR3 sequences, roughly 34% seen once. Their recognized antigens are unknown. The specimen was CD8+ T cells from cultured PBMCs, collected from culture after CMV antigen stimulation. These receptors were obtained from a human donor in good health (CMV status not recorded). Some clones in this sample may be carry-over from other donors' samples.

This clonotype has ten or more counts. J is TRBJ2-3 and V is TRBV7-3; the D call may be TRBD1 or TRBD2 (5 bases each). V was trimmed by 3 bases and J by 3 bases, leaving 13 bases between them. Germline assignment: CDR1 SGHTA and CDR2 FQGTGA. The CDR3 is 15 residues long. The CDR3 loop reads CASSFNLGPTDTQYF. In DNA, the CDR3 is TGTGCCAGCAGCTTTAATCTGGGACCAACAGATACGCAGTATTTT.

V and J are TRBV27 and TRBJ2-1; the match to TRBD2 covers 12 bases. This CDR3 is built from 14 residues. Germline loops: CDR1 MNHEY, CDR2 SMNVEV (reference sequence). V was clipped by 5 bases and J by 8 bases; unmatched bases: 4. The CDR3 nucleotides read TGTGCCAGCAGTCTAGCGGGAGGGCCCGATGAGCAGTTCTTC. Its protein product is CASSLAGGPDEQFF.

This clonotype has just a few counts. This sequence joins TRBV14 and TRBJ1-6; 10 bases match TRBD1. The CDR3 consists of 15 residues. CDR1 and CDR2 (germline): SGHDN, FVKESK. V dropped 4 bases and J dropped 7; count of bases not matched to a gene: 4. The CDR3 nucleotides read TGTGCCAGCAGCCCTGGGACAGGGGCCAATTCACCCCTCCACTTT. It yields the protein CASSPGTGANSPLHF. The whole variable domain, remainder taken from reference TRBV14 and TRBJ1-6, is EAGVTQFPSHSVIEKGQTVTLRCDPISGHDNLYWYRRVMGKEIKFLLHFVKESKQDESGMPNNRFLAERTGGTYSTLKVQPAELEDSGVYFCASSPGTGANSPLHFGNGTRLTVT.

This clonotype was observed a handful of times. CDR3 bases: TGTGCCACCAGTGACCCCACTAGCGGGGGTACCTACGAGCAGTACTTC. Protein: CATSDPTSGGTYEQYF. The V gene is TRBV24-1, the J gene TRBJ2-7, with 11 bases identical to TRBD2. With V trimmed by 4 bases and J by 2 bases, 6 bases remained unmatched. There are 16 residues in the CDR3. CDR1 and CDR2 (germline): KGHDR, SFDVKD.

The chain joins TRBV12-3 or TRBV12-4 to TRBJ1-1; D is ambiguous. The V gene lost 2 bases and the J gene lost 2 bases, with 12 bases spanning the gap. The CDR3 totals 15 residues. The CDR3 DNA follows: TGTGCCAGCAGTTTATTAGAGGGCGTAAACACTGAAGCTTTCTTT. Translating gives CASSLLEGVNTEAFF.

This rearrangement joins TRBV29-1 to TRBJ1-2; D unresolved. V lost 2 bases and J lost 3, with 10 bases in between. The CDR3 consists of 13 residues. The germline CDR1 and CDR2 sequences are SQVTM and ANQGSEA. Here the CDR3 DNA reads TGCAGCGTTGAAAGGCACAGCGACTATGGCTACACCTTC. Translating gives CSVERHSDYGYTF.

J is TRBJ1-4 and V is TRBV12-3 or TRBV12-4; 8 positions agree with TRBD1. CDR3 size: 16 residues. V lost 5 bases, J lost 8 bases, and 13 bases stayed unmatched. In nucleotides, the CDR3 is TGTGCCAGCAGTCCCAGGGACAGGATGAGGGGAGAAAAACTGTTTTTT. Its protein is CASSPRDRMRGEKLFF.

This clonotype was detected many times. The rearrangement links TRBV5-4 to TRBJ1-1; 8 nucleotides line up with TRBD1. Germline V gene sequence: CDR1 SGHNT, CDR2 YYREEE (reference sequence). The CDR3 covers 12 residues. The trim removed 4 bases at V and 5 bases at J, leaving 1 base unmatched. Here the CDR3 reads CASSTGGTEAFF. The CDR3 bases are TGTGCCAGCAGCACAGGGGGGACTGAAGCTTTCTTT.

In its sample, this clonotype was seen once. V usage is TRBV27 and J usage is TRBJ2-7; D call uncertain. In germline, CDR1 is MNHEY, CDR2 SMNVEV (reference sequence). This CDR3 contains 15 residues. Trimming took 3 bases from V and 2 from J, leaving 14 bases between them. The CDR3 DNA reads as TGTGCCAGCAGTTTTAAAGGCGGTCTAGCCTACGAGCAGTACTTC. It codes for CASSFKGGLAYEQYF.

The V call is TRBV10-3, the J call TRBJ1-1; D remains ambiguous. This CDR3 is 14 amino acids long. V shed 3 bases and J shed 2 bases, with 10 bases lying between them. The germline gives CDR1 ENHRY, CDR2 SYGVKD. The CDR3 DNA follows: TGTGCCATCAGTGACAACCAGCTTAACACTGAAGCTTTCTTT. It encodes CAISDNQLNTEAFF.

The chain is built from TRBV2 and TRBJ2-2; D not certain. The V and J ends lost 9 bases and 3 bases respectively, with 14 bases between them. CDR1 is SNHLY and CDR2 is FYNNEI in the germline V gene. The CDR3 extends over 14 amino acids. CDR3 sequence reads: CASERYSDTGELFF. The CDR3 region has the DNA TGTGCCAGTGAACGTTACTCTGACACCGGGGAGCTGTTTTTT.

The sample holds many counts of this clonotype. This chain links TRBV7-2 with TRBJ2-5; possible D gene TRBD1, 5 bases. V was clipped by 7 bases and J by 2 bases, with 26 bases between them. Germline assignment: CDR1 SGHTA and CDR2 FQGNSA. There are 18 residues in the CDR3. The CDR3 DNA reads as TGTGCCAGCACCCTAATGGGCATGTGGGGCCTACAACAAGAGACCCAGTACTTC. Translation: CASTLMGMWGLQQETQYF.

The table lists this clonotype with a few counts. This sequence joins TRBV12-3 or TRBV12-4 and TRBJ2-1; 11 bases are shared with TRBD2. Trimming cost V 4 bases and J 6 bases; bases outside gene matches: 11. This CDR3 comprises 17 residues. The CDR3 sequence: CASSSASGRPTANEQFF. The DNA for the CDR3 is TGTGCCAGCAGTTCCGCTAGCGGGAGGCCCACTGCCAATGAGCAGTTCTTC.

As DNA, the CDR3 is TGTGCCAGCAGTTTGTTCGCAGGGGGCATGGACGAGCAGTACTTC. This sequence encodes CASSLFAGGMDEQYF. The rearrangement links TRBV12-3 or TRBV12-4 to TRBJ2-7, with TRBD1 matching over 8 bases. J was trimmed by 5 bases and V by 3 bases; bases with no gene match: 9. The CDR3 consists of 15 residues.

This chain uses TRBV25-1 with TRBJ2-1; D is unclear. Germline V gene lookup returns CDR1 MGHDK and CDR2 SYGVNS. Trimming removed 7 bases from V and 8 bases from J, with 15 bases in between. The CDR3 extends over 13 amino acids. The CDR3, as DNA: TGTGCCAGCATCCCGGACGGTATGGATGAGCAGTTCTTC. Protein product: CASIPDGMDEQFF.

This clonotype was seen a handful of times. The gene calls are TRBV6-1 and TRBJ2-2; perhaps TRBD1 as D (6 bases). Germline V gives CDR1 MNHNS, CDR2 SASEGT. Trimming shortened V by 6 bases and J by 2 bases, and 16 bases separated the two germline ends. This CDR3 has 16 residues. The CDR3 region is CASRPPNRVNTGELFF. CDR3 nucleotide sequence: TGTGCCAGCAGACCCCCGAACAGGGTCAACACCGGGGAGCTGTTTTTT.

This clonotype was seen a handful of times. This CDR3 reads CASSLDAGEGNEQFF. For the CDR3, the DNA is TGTGCCAGCAGCTTAGACGCGGGAGAGGGCAATGAGCAGTTCTTC. This chain joins TRBV7-6 and TRBJ2-1; 7 positions agree with TRBD2. The CDR3 covers 15 residues. V shed 1 base and J 6 bases; nucleotides not matched to a gene: 6. Germline values: CDR1 SGHVS, CDR2 FNYEAQ.

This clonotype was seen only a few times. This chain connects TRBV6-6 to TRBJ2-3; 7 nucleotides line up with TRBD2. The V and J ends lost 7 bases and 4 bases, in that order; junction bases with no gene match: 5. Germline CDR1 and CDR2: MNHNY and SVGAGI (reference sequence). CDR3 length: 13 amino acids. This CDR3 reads CASTRGGPDTQYF. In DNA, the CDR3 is TGTGCCAGCACTCGGGGAGGGCCAGATACGCAGTATTTT.

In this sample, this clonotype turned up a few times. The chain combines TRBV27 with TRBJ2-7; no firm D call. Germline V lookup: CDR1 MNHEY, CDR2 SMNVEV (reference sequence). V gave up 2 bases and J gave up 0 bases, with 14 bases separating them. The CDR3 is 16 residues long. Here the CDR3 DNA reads TGTGCCAGCAGTTTACGTCCTCGGTCTTACTCCTACGAGCAGTACTTC. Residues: CASSLRPRSYSYEQYF.

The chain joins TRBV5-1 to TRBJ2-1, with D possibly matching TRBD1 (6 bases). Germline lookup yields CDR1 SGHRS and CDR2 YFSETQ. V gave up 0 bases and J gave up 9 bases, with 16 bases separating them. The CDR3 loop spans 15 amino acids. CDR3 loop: CASSLAGLEGGEQFF. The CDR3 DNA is TGCGCCAGCAGCTTGGCCGGATTAGAAGGGGGTGAGCAGTTCTTC.

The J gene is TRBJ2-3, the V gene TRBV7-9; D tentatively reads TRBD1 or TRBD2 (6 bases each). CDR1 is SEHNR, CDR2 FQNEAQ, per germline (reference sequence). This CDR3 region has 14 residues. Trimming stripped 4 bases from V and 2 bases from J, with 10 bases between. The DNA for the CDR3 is TGTGCCAGCAGCTCGGGGGCCTTCACAGATACGCAGTATTTT. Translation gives CASSSGAFTDTQYF.

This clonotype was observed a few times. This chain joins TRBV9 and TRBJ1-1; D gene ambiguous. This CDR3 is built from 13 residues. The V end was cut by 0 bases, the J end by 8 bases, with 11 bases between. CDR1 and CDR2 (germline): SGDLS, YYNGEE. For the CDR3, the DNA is TGTGCCAGCAGCGTAGTGTTCCACTCGGAAGCTTTCTTT. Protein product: CASSVVFHSEAFF.

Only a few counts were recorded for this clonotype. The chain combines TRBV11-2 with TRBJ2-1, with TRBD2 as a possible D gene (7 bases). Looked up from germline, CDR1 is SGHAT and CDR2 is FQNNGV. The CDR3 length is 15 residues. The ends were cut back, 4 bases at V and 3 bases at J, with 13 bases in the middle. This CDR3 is CASSSLGGDYNEQFF. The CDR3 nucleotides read TGTGCCAGCAGCTCCCTAGGGGGGGACTACAATGAGCAGTTCTTC.

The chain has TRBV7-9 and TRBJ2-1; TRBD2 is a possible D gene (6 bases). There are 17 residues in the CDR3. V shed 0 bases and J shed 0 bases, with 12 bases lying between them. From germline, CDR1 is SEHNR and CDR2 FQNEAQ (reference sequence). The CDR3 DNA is TGTGCCAGCAGCTTAGCGGGAGGACTTTCCTCCTACAATGAGCAGTTCTTC. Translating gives CASSLAGGLSSYNEQFF. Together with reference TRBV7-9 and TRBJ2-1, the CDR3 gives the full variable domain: DTGVSQNPRHKITKRGQNVTFRCDPISEHNRLYWYRQTLGQGPEFLTYFQNEAQLEKSRLLSDRFSAERPKGSFSTLEIQRTEQGDSAMYLCASSLAGGLSSYNEQFFGPGTRLTVL.

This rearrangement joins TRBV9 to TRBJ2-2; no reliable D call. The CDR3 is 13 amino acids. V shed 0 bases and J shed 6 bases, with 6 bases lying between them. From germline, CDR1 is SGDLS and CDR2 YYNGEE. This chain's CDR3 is CASSVAGPGELFF. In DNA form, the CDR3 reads TGTGCCAGCAGCGTAGCGGGCCCCGGGGAGCTGTTTTTT. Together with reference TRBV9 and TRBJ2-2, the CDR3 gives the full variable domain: DSGVTQTPKHLITATGQRVTLRCSPRSGDLSVYWYQQSLDQGLQFLIQYYNGEERAKGNILERFSAQQFPDLHSELNLSSLELGDSALYFCASSVAGPGELFFGEGSRLTVL.

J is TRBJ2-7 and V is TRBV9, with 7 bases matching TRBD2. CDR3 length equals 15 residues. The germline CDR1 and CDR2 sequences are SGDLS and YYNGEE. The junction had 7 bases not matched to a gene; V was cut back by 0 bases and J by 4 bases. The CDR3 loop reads CASSVGSGARYEQYF. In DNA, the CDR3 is TGTGCCAGCAGCGTAGGCAGCGGGGCGCGGTACGAGCAGTACTTC.

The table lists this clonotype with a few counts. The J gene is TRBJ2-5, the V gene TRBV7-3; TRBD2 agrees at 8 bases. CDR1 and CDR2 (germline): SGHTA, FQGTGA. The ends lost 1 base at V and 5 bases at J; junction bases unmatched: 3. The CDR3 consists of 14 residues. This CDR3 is CASSLISGGETQYF. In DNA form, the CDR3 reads TGTGCCAGCAGCTTAATTTCGGGGGGGGAGACCCAGTACTTC. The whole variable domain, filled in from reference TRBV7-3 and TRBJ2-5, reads GAGVSQTPSNKVTEKGKYVELRCDPISGHTALYWYRQSLGQGPEFLIYFQGTGAADDSGLPNDRFFAVRPEGSVSTLKIQRTERGDSAVYLCASSLISGGETQYFGPGTRLLVL.

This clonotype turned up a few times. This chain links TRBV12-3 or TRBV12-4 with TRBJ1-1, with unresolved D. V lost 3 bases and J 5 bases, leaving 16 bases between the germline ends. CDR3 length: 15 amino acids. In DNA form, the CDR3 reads TGTGCCAGCAGTTTGTCCTCGGGTACGAAGACTGAAGCTTTCTTT. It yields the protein CASSLSSGTKTEAFF.

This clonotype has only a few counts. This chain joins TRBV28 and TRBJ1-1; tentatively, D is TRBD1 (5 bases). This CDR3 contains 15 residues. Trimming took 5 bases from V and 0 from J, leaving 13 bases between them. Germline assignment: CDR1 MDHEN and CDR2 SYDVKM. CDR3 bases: TGTGCCAGCAGTCCCGGGGGGGGATTGAACACTGAAGCTTTCTTT. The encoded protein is CASSPGGGLNTEAFF.

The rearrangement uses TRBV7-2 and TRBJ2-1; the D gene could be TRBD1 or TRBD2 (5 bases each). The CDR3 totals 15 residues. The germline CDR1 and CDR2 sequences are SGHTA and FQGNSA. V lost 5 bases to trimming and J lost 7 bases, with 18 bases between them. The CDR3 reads CASSLWDLLTNEQFF. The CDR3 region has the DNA TGTGCCAGCAGCCTTTGGGACCTTCTTACGAATGAGCAGTTCTTC.

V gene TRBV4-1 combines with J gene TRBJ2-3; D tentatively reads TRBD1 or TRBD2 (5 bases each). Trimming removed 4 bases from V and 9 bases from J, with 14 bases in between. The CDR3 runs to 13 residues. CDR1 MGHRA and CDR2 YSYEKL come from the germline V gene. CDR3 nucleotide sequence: TGCGCCAGCAGCCCCGGGGCCGGGGTGACGCAGTATTTT. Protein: CASSPGAGVTQYF.

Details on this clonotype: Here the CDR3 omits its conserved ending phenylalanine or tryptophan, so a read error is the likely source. CDR3 sequence: CARSLRVASGRPEGETQYC. The CDR3 nucleotides read TGTGCCAGAAGCTTAAGAGTAGCTAGCGGGAGACCCGAAGGGGAGACCCAGTACTGC. The rearrangement joins TRBV7-2 to TRBJ2-5; 10 bases align to TRBD2. The V gene's germline CDR1 is SGHTA and CDR2 FQGNSA. The CDR3 has 19 amino acids.